This T cell receptor beta chain was identified during a study of vaccination effects on CD4 cells after COVID-19. The germline CDR1 and CDR2 sequences are LNHDA and SQIVND (reference sequence). This CDR3 is 17 amino acids long. V was clipped by 5 bases and J by 3 bases, with 20 bases between them. TCRdb's copy holds only in-frame clones and misses some; the assay was immunoSEQ multiplex PCR. The sample holds fewer than 55,000 clones, about 80% seen once. Study results and caveats: Marked clonal contraction of infection- and vaccine-induced clones was seen late after vaccination.

Note on this clone: Its antigen is not known.

On day 10 of culture, CD4+ T cells were separated out. This person caught SARS-CoV-2 sometime from March to December 2020, and PCR testing confirmed the infection. As their vaccination, participants received two doses of either BNT162b2 or mRNA-1273. In the cultures, half the medium was exchanged for IL-2 medium on days 3 and 7. J is TRBJ1-5 and V is TRBV19, with D possibly being TRBD1 (5 bases). The TCR was taken from a human donor who had a prior SARS-CoV-2 infection. The sequencing used CD4+ T cells from PBMCs cultured without peptide, collected after COVID-19 vaccination. CDR3 in amino acids: CASSFPPGGWANQPQHF. CDR3 nucleotides: TGTGCCAGTAGTTTCCCGCCGGGGGGGTGGGCCAATCAGCCCCAGCATTTT. The full variable domain, in which reference TRBV19 and TRBJ1-5 provide the parts outside the CDR3, is DGGITQSPKYLFRKEGQNVTLSCEQNLNHDAMYWYRQDPGQGLRLIYYSQIVNDFQKGDIAEGYSVSREKKESFPLTVTSAQKNPTAFYLCASSFPPGGWANQPQHFGDGTRLSIL.